This TCR beta chain came from a study of blood T cell repertoires in COVID-19. At the level of the study: Material from acute and convalescent COVID-19 was sourced from the United States, Italy and Spain. The analysed material was cDNA or gDNA that came from T cells, B-cell-depleted T cells, or PBMCs.

As handled by the study authors: It was from reference gene primer amplification that nucleated cell counts were estimated. Generated by immunoSEQ multiplex PCR, the TCRdb table keeps only in-frame clones and is missing some. The V and J calls and clone size were taken over from that table, and D and trimming were inferred from the DNA. The sample includes about 58,000 clones, 89% seen only once; the top ten take 14%. V shed 1 base and J shed 6 bases, with 16 bases lying between them. The CDR3 spans 15 residues. In germline, CDR1 is SEHNR, CDR2 FQNEAQ (reference sequence). The rearrangement joins TRBV7-9 to TRBJ2-7; TRBD1 is a possible D gene (5 bases). The source of this sequence is a woman aged 55-69 years with active COVID-19. The sample consisted of peripheral blood. The CDR3 here is CASSLGGARTSEQYF. CDR3 bases: TGTGCCAGCAGCTTAGGTGGGGCCCGTACGAGCGAGCAGTACTTC. Based on the CDR3 plus reference TRBV7-9 and TRBJ2-7, the full variable domain is DTGVSQNPRHKITKRGQNVTFRCDPISEHNRLYWYRQTLGQGPEFLTYFQNEAQLEKSRLLSDRFSAERPKGSFSTLEIQRTEQGDSAMYLCASSLGGARTSEQYFGPGTRLTVT.